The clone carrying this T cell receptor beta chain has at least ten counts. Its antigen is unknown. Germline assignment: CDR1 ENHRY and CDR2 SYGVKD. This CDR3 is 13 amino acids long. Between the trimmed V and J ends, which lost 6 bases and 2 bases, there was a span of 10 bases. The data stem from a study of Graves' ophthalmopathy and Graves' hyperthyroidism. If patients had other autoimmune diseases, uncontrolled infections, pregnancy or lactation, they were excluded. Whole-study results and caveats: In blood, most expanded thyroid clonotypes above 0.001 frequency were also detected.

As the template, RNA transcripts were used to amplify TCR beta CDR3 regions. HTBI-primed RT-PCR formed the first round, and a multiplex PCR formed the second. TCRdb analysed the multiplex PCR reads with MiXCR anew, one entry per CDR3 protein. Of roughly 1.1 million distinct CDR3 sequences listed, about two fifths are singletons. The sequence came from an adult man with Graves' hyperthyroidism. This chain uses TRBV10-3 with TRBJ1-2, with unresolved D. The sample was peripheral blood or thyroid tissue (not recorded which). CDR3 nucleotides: TGTGCCATCAGGGGAAACGTCAACTATGGCTACACCTTC. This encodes CAIRGNVNYGYTF.